Listed below are T cell receptor beta chains from one sample, sequenced in a study of cytomegalovirus exposure and HLA in healthy donors. The protocol was immunoSEQ multiplex PCR, while the TCRdb copy is restricted to in-frame clones and leaves out a portion. The sample carries approximately 150,000 clones, about 72% recorded once. Input material: PBMCs. Every receptor here comes from a man aged 40-49 years in good health and CMV-seronegative. CDR3s include the opening cysteine and the closing phenylalanine or tryptophan. The order of the fields is D gene, clone size, J gene, V gene, CDR3 protein, CDR3 DNA. D genes are given only for firm matches. Some rows mark clone size as missing; the rest say once, few, many or name a class of expanded clone.

>NA|NA|TRBJ2-7|TRBV28
CASTPPEKGSYEQYF
TGTGCCAGCACCCCGCCGGAAAAGGGGTCCTACGAGCAGTACTTC
>TRBD2|NA|TRBJ2-1|TRBV7-2
CASSPSGQITEQFF
TGTGCCAGCAGCCCTAGCGGCCAAATAACTGAGCAGTTCTTC
>NA|few|TRBJ2-1|TRBV4-1
CASSQDMASSYNEQFF
TGCGCCAGCAGCCAAGATATGGCTAGCTCCTACAATGAGCAGTTCTTC
>TRBD1|NA|TRBJ2-7|TRBV7-2
CASSLGDSRSYEQYF
TGTGCCAGCAGCTTAGGGGACAGTCGCTCCTACGAGCAGTACTTC
>NA|NA|TRBJ2-3|TRBV15
CATSIRSLTDTQYF
TGTGCCACCAGCATCCGGAGCCTCACAGATACGCAGTATTTT
>NA|few|TRBJ2-2|TRBV19
CASSITGRNTGELFF
TGTGCCAGTAGTATTACAGGCCGGAACACCGGGGAGCTGTTTTTT
>NA|NA|TRBJ2-3|TRBV6-5
CASSYGQGSADTQYF
TGTGCCAGCAGTTACGGTCAGGGATCGGCAGATACGCAGTATTTT
>NA|NA|TRBJ1-2|TRBV7-9
CASSLESWPPGGASDGYTF
TGTGCCAGCAGCTTAGAGAGCTGGCCCCCGGGGGGGGCGTCTGATGGCTACACCTTC
>NA|NA|TRBJ2-2|TRBV5-1
CASSLGPEALTGELFF
TGCGCCAGCAGCTTGGGCCCAGAGGCGCTCACCGGGGAGCTGTTTTTT
>TRBD2|NA|TRBJ2-1|TRBV4-1
CASSQDVAGGPINEQFF
TGCGCCAGCAGCCAAGATGTGGCGGGGGGGCCAATTAATGAGCAGTTCTTC
>TRBD2|NA|TRBJ2-5|TRBV7-2
CASSANGAGGETQYF
TGTGCCAGCAGCGCAAACGGAGCGGGAGGGGAGACCCAGTACTTC
>NA|NA|TRBJ2-1|TRBV5-1
CASSLGLDNEQFF
TGCGCCAGCAGCTTGGGACTAGACAATGAGCAGTTCTTC
>TRBD1|once|TRBJ1-1|TRBV5-1
CASSLTGGGSMNTEAFF
TGCGCCAGCAGCTTGACAGGGGGCGGGTCGATGAACACTGAAGCTTTCTTT
>TRBD1|few|TRBJ1-4|TRBV2
CASSGGTGRLWKLFF
TGTGCCAGCAGTGGGGGGACAGGGAGGTTGTGGAAACTGTTTTTT
>TRBD1|NA|TRBJ2-2|TRBV5-6
CASSALDRDTGELFF
TGTGCCAGCAGCGCGCTGGACAGGGACACCGGGGAGCTGTTTTTT
>TRBD1|NA|TRBJ2-1|TRBV4-1
CASSQRTGGAYVAYNEQFF
TGCGCCAGCAGCCAACGGACAGGGGGCGCATATGTTGCATACAATGAGCAGTTCTTC
>NA|few|TRBJ1-3|TRBV19
CATQNRAGNTIYF
TGTGCCACCCAGAACAGGGCTGGAAACACCATATATTTT
>TRBD2|NA|TRBJ2-5|TRBV27
CASSRRLAERQETQYF
TGTGCCAGCAGTCGACGACTAGCGGAACGCCAAGAGACCCAGTACTTC
>NA|NA|TRBJ1-1|TRBV11-2
CASSPIDRFAEAFF
TGTGCCAGCAGCCCAATCGACAGGTTCGCTGAAGCTTTCTTT
>NA|NA|TRBJ2-2|TRBV4-1
CASSQPLGASTGELFF
TGCGCCAGCAGCCAGCCCCTTGGGGCGTCGACCGGGGAGCTGTTTTTT
>TRBD1|once|TRBJ1-2|TRBV7-9
CASGRDRVLFGYGYTF
TGTGCCAGCGGTCGGGACAGGGTACTCTTTGGCTATGGCTACACCTTC
>NA|NA|TRBJ1-1|TRBV4-1
CASSQEQGLNTEAFF
TGCGCCAGCAGCCAAGAGCAGGGTTTGAACACTGAAGCTTTCTTT
>TRBD1|NA|TRBJ1-1|TRBV25-1
CASSESQGRTEAFF
TGTGCCAGCAGTGAATCACAGGGGAGAACTGAAGCTTTCTTT
>TRBD2|NA|TRBJ2-7|TRBV2
CASSGRLAGGWYEQYF
TGTGCCAGCAGTGGGCGACTAGCGGGAGGGTGGTACGAGCAGTACTTC
>NA|NA|TRBJ1-5|TRBV5-6
CASSLAGRGNQPQHF
TGTGCCAGCAGCTTGGCAGGCAGGGGCAATCAGCCCCAGCATTTT
>TRBD2|few|TRBJ2-1|TRBV6-1
CASGTSGSYNEQFF
TGTGCCAGCGGGACTAGCGGGTCCTACAATGAGCAGTTCTTC
>NA|NA|TRBJ2-2|TRBV5-1
CASSLDQGNTGELFF
TGCGCCAGCAGCTTGGACCAGGGGAACACCGGGGAGCTGTTTTTT
>NA|NA|TRBJ2-7|TRBV7-9
CASSLETAVYYEQYF
TGTGCCAGCAGCTTAGAAACAGCGGTATACTACGAGCAGTACTTC
>NA|once|TRBJ1-1|TRBV5-4
CASRPSVVDFSEAFF
TGTGCCAGCAGACCAAGCGTAGTCGACTTCTCTGAAGCTTTCTTT
>NA|NA|TRBJ1-5|TRBV7-8
CASSLGAGPSPQHF
TGTGCCAGCAGCTTAGGGGCAGGTCCATCGCCCCAGCATTTT
>NA|NA|TRBJ2-5|TRBV6-1
CASSTVIQETQYF
TGTGCCAGCAGCACAGTAATCCAAGAGACCCAGTACTTC